Listed below are T cell receptor beta chains from one sample, sequenced in a study of cytomegalovirus exposure and HLA in healthy donors. Profiling relied on immunoSEQ multiplex PCR, and the TCRdb table lists in-frame clones only, not all of them. The sample holds about 210,000 clones, around 87% seen once. The sequencing sample was made of PBMCs. Source of these receptors: a boy between 2 and 10 years old in good health and CMV-seronegative. Each CDR3 is given with its conserved first and last residue. D genes are given only for firm matches. The size of a clone is reported for some rows only, either as once, few or many, or as a class for expanded clones.

once	TRBV19	NA	TRBJ1-1	CASSIVWALMTNTEAFF	TGTGCCAGTAGTATAGTTTGGGCGTTAATGACGAACACTGAAGCTTTCTTT
NA	TRBV2	NA	TRBJ1-2	CASSERGRNTF	TGTGCCAGCAGTGAGCGGGGCCGAAACACCTTC
NA	TRBV2	NA	TRBJ2-5	CASSFRGNSQETQYF	TGTGCCAGCAGTTTTCGCGGGAACAGCCAAGAGACCCAGTACTTC
NA	TRBV19	TRBD1	TRBJ1-2	CASSPPPTGYGYTF	TGTGCCAGTAGTCCTCCACCGACAGGGTACGGCTACACCTTC
NA	TRBV18	NA	TRBJ2-7	CASSPTGLSYEQYF	TGTGCCAGCTCGCCGACAGGACTCAGCTACGAGCAGTACTTC
NA	TRBV19	NA	TRBJ2-7	CASRLVGGNSYEQYF	TGTGCCAGTAGGTTGGTCGGGGGTAACTCCTACGAGCAGTACTTC
NA	TRBV28	TRBD1	TRBJ1-2	CASFTTQRQGDGYTF	TGTGCCAGCTTTACAACCCAAAGACAGGGTGATGGCTACACCTTC
NA	TRBV29-1	NA	TRBJ1-2	CSVEGEAAPYGYTF	TGCAGCGTTGAGGGGGAGGCCGCCCCCTATGGCTACACCTTC
NA	TRBV7-6	NA	TRBJ2-3	CASSLERVAVSTDTQYF	TGTGCCAGCAGCTTAGAGAGGGTAGCGGTGAGCACAGATACGCAGTATTTT
NA	TRBV11-2	TRBD1	TRBJ1-2	CASSLAGQGGYTF	TGTGCCAGCAGCTTAGCCGGACAGGGGGGCTACACCTTC
NA	TRBV27	NA	TRBJ2-1	CASASLPSSYNEQFF	TGTGCCAGCGCTTCACTGCCGAGCTCCTACAATGAGCAGTTCTTC
NA	TRBV28	TRBD1	TRBJ1-5	CASNTGGLYSNQPQHF	TGTGCCAGTAATACAGGGGGCCTTTATAGCAATCAGCCCCAGCATTTT
few	TRBV10-3	TRBD2	TRBJ2-7	CATVDLASGTYEQYF	TGTGCCACGGTGGACTTGGCTAGCGGGACCTACGAGCAGTACTTC
few	TRBV7-9	NA	TRBJ1-4	CASSSGNEKLFF	TGTGCCAGCAGTTCGGGAAATGAAAAACTGTTTTTT
NA	TRBV29-1	TRBD1	TRBJ1-1	CSVPGTGGYTEAFF	TGCAGCGTTCCCGGGACAGGGGGGTACACTGAAGCTTTCTTT
NA	TRBV11-1	NA	TRBJ2-1	CASSPTTVGNEQFF	TGTGCCAGCAGCCCAACGACAGTTGGCAATGAGCAGTTCTTC
once	TRBV5-6	TRBD1	TRBJ1-4	CASSLRDRGEKLFF	TGTGCCAGCAGCCTGCGGGACAGGGGTGAAAAACTGTTTTTT
NA	TRBV15	NA	TRBJ2-1	CATSRVLARENEQFF	TGTGCCACCAGCAGAGTGTTAGCACGAGAGAATGAGCAGTTCTTC
NA	TRBV5-3	TRBD2	TRBJ2-7	CARSPHLRESYEQYF	TGTGCCAGAAGCCCCCACTTGCGGGAGAGCTACGAGCAGTACTTC
once	TRBV10-1	NA	TRBJ1-1	CASSQNRGGSVAEAFF	TGCGCCAGCAGTCAAAATCGGGGGGGGTCGGTAGCTGAAGCTTTCTTT
few	TRBV5-1	NA	TRBJ2-7	CASSSAYEQYF	TGCGCCAGCAGCTCCGCCTACGAGCAGTACTTC
NA	TRBV28	TRBD2	TRBJ2-5	CASSDQRGAEETQYF	TGTGCCAGCAGTGATCAGCGGGGGGCAGAAGAGACCCAGTACTTC
NA	TRBV5-4	TRBD2	TRBJ2-3	CASSPLGLAGTDTQYF	TGTGCCAGCAGCCCCTTGGGACTAGCGGGCACAGATACGCAGTATTTT
NA	TRBV7-2	NA	TRBJ2-1	CASSYDFSSYNEQFF	TGTGCCAGCAGTTACGACTTTAGCTCCTACAATGAGCAGTTCTTC
NA	TRBV21-1	NA	TRBJ2-1	CASSKPGDISSYNEQFF	TGTGCCAGCAGCAAACCAGGGGACATAAGCTCCTACAATGAGCAGTTCTTC
NA	TRBV19	NA	TRBJ2-1	CASSILDYNEQFF	TGTGCCAGTAGTATCCTAGATTACAATGAGCAGTTCTTC
NA	TRBV6-5	NA	TRBJ2-1	CASSYSQGYNEQFF	TGTGCCAGCAGTTACTCACAGGGATACAATGAGCAGTTCTTC
NA	TRBV6-1	TRBD1	TRBJ1-3	CASSTGGGNTIYF	TGTGCCAGCAGTACAGGGGGGGGAAACACCATATATTTT
NA	TRBV27	NA	TRBJ2-7	CASSLLVPGPTGMGEQYF	TGTGCCAGCAGTTTATTAGTACCGGGCCCGACAGGAATGGGCGAGCAGTACTTC
NA	TRBV19	TRBD1	TRBJ2-7	CASSDRGESSYEQYF	TGTGCCAGTAGTGACAGGGGCGAAAGCTCCTACGAGCAGTACTTC
NA	TRBV5-1	TRBD1	TRBJ1-1	CASGGQGDTEAFF	TGCGCCAGCGGTGGACAGGGGGACACTGAAGCTTTCTTT
NA	TRBV13	NA	TRBJ2-1	CASSPAPDNEQFF	TGTGCCAGCAGCCCTGCCCCGGACAATGAGCAGTTCTTC
NA	TRBV5-1	TRBD1	TRBJ1-2	CASSRDSLDYGYTF	TGCGCCAGCAGCCGGGACAGCCTCGACTATGGCTACACCTTC
NA	TRBV25-1	NA	TRBJ2-5	CASSDPVQETQYF	TGTGCCAGCAGTGATCCGGTTCAAGAGACCCAGTACTTC
NA	TRBV7-9	TRBD2	TRBJ2-7	CASSSPPSGTSANEQYF	TGTGCCAGCAGCTCCCCCCCATCCGGGACTAGTGCAAACGAGCAGTACTTC
NA	TRBV28	TRBD2	TRBJ2-7	CASNNWASGRPTYEQYF	TGTGCCAGCAATAACTGGGCTAGCGGGAGGCCTACCTACGAGCAGTACTTC
NA	TRBV27	NA	TRBJ1-1	CASRSGPEAFF	TGTGCCAGCAGATCAGGGCCTGAAGCTTTCTTT
NA	TRBV11-2	NA	TRBJ2-7	CASSLDSGGGLLPEQYF	TGTGCCAGCAGCTTAGATAGCGGTGGGGGACTGCTCCCCGAGCAGTACTTC
NA	TRBV7-9	NA	TRBJ2-1	CASTSSTEQFF	TGTGCCAGCACATCTAGCACTGAGCAGTTCTTC
NA	TRBV30	NA	TRBJ2-5	CAWSGGEHSWEQYF	TGTGCCTGGAGTGGGGGGGAACATTCTTGGGAGCAGTACTTC
NA	TRBV30	NA	TRBJ1-1	CAGRTGSMGVMNTEAFF	TGTGCCGGTCGAACCGGGAGCATGGGGGTAATGAACACTGAAGCTTTCTTT
NA	TRBV27	TRBD2	TRBJ2-2	CASSFLVGGGLTGELFF	TGTGCCAGCAGTTTTTTAGTCGGGGGGGGCCTCACCGGGGAGCTGTTTTTT
NA	TRBV18	NA	TRBJ2-2	CASSPFSGSDTGELFF	TGTGCCAGCTCACCTTTCTCCGGGTCGGACACCGGGGAGCTGTTTTTT
NA	TRBV7-9	NA	TRBJ2-2	CSDEGDPGELFF	TGTTCCGACGAGGGGGATCCCGGGGAGCTGTTTTTT
NA	TRBV5-4	TRBD1	TRBJ2-7	CASSFPQQGLGSYEQYF	TGTGCCAGCAGCTTTCCCCAACAGGGGCTGGGCTCCTACGAGCAGTACTTC
NA	TRBV6-1	TRBD1	TRBJ2-3	CASTQGQVRVTQYF	TGTGCCAGCACCCAGGGACAGGTTCGGGTGACGCAGTATTTT
NA	TRBV6-6	NA	TRBJ2-3	CASSYSQPGDTQYF	TGTGCCAGCAGTTACTCTCAGCCGGGTGATACGCAGTATTTT
NA	TRBV5-1	NA	TRBJ1-6	CASSVTESSPLHF	TGCGCCAGCAGTGTAACAGAGAGTTCACCCCTCCACTTT
once	TRBV28	NA	TRBJ1-1	CASSLVAGALNTEAFF	TGTGCCAGCAGTTTAGTGGCAGGGGCCTTAAACACTGAAGCTTTCTTT
NA	TRBV7-6	TRBD2	TRBJ2-1	CASSSERTSGKDEQFF	TGTGCCAGCAGCTCCGAAAGGACTAGCGGGAAGGATGAGCAGTTCTTC
NA	TRBV18	NA	TRBJ2-5	CASSPEGQETQYF	TGTGCCAGCTCACCCGAGGGACAAGAGACCCAGTACTTC
NA	TRBV27	TRBD1	TRBJ2-7	CASSRQGGYEQYF	TGTGCCAGCAGTCGACAGGGGGGCTACGAGCAGTACTTC
NA	TRBV5-6	NA	TRBJ1-1	CVSSQGPGTEAFF	TGTGTCAGCAGCCAGGGGCCAGGGACTGAAGCTTTCTTT
NA	TRBV27	NA	TRBJ2-1	CASSFRRSSYNEQFF	TGTGCCAGCAGTTTCCGTCGTAGCTCCTACAATGAGCAGTTCTTC
NA	TRBV30	TRBD1	TRBJ1-6	CAWSVGQGASPLHF	TGTGCCTGGAGTGTAGGTCAGGGGGCCTCACCCCTCCACTTT